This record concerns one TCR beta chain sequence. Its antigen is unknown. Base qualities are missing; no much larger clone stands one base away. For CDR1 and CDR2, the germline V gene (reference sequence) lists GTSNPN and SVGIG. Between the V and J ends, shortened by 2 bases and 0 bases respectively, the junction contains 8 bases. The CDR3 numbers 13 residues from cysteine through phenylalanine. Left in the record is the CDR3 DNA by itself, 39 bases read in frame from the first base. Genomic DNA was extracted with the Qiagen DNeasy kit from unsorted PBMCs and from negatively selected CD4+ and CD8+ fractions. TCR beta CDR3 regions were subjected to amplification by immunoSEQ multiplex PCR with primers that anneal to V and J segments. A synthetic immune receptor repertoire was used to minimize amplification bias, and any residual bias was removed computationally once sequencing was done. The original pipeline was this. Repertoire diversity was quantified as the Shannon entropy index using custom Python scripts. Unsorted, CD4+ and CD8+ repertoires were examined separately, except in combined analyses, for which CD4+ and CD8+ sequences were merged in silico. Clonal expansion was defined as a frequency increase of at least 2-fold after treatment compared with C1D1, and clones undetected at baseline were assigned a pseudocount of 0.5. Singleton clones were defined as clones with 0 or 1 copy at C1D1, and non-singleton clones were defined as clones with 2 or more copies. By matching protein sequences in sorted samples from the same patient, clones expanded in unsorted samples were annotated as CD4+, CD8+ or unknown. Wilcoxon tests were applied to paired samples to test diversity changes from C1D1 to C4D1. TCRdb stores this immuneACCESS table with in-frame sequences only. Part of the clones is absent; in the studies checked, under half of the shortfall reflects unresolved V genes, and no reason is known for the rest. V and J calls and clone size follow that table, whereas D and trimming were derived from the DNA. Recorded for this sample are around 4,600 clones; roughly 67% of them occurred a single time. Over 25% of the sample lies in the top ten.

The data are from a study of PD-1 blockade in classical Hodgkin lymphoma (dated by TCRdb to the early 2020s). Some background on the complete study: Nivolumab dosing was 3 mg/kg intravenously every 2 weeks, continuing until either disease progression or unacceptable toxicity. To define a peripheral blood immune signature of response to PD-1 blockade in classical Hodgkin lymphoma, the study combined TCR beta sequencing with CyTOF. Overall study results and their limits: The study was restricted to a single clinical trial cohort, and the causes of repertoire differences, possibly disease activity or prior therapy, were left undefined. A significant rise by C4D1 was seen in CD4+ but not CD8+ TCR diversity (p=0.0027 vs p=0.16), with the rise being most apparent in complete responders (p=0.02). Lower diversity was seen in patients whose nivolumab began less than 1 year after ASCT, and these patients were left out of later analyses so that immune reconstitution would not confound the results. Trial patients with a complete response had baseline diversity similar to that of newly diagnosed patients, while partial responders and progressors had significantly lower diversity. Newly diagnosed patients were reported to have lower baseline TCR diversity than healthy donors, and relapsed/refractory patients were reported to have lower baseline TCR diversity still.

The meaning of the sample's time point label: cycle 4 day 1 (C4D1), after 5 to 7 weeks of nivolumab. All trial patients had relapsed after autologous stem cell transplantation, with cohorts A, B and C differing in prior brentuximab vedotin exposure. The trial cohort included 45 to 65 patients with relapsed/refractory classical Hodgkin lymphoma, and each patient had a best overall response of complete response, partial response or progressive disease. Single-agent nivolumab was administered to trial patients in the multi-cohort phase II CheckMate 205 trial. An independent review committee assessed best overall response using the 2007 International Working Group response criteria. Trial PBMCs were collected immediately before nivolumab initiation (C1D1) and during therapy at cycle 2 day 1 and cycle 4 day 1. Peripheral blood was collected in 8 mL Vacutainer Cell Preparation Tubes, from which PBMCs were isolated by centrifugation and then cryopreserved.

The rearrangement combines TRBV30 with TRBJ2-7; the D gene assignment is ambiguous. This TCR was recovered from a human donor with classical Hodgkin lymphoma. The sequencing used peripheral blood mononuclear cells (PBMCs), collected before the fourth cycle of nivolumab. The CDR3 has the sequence CAWSSYNSYEQYF. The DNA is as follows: TGTGCCTGGAGTTCTTATAACTCCTACGAGCAGTACTTC.